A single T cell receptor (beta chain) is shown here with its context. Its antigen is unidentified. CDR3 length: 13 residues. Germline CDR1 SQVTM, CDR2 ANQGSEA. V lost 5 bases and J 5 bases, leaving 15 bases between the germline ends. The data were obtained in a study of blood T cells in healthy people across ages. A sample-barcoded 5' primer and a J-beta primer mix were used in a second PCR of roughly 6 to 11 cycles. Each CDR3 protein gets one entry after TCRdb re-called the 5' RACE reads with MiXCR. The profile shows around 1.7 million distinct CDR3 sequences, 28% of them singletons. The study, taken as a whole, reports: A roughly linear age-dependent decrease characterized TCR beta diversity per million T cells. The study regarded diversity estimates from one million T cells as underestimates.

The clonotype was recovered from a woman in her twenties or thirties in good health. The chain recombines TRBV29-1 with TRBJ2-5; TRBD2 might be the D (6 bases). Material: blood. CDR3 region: CSVKARAGETQYF. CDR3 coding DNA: TGCAGCGTTAAGGCCCGGGCGGGGGAGACCCAGTACTTC.